The 25 T cell receptor beta chains below all came from one sample that was sequenced in a study of blood T cell repertoires in COVID-19. Generated by immunoSEQ multiplex PCR, the TCRdb table keeps only in-frame clones and is missing some. The sample comprises roughly 180,000 clones, 86% of which are singletons, and roughly 0.95% rests with the top ten. Sample: peripheral blood. These receptors were taken from a young man with acute or convalescent COVID-19.

This rearrangement joins TRBV25-1 to TRBJ1-2, with 10 positions matching TRBD1. The germline V gene encodes CDR1 MGHDK and CDR2 SYGVNS. V shed 9 bases and J 1 base; nucleotides not matched to a gene: 5. This CDR3 comprises 14 residues. CDR3 loop: CASTRTGGNYGYTF. The CDR3 nucleotides read TGTGCCAGTACCCGGACAGGGGGTAACTATGGCTACACCTTC.

This chain connects TRBV11-2 to TRBJ1-1; the D is unclear. The germline V and J ends were trimmed by 1 base and 5 bases, with 14 bases remaining between them. The length of the CDR3 is 15 residues. Germline V lookup: CDR1 SGHAT, CDR2 FQNNGV. CDR3: CASSLVSRTGTEAFF. DNA for the CDR3: TGTGCCAGCAGCTTAGTAAGCAGAACGGGGACTGAAGCTTTCTTT.

This chain uses TRBV6-5 with TRBJ1-2; D call uncertain. CDR1 MNHEY and CDR2 SVGAGI come from the germline V gene. The germline V and J ends were trimmed by 7 bases and 4 bases, with 7 bases remaining between them. The CDR3 spans 11 residues. CDR3 sequence reads: CASIGVYGYTF. The CDR3 bases are TGTGCCAGCATTGGAGTCTATGGCTACACCTTC.

The V and J genes are TRBV4-2 and TRBJ1-6; a possible D gene is TRBD1 (5 bases). V gave up 0 bases and J gave up 7 bases, with 10 bases separating them. This CDR3 has 15 amino acids. Per the germline V gene, CDR1 is LGHNA and CDR2 is YNFKEQ. The CDR3 DNA reads TGTGCCAGCAGCCAAGATAGGGGATTGAATTCACCCCTCCACTTT. As protein: CASSQDRGLNSPLHF.

The J gene is TRBJ2-7, the V gene TRBV3-1 (or the pseudogene TRBV3-2); TRBD1 is a possible D gene (5 bases). This CDR3 contains 14 residues. The V gene lost 4 bases and the J gene lost 2 bases, with 12 bases spanning the gap. Germline V gene lookup returns CDR1 LGHDT and CDR2 YNNKEL (reference sequence). The DNA for the CDR3 is TGTGCCAGCAGCCCTATCACAGGACCCTACGAGCAGTACTTC. Residues: CASSPITGPYEQYF.

In DNA, the CDR3 is TGCGCCAGCAGCCTAGCGGGGATCTACAATGAGCAGTTCTTC. Residues: CASSLAGIYNEQFF. The rearrangement joins TRBV10-2 to TRBJ2-1; 9 bases fit TRBD2. The germline V gene has CDR1 WSHSY and CDR2 SAAADI. V lost 6 bases and J lost 3; bases outside the gene matches: 3. The CDR3 totals 14 residues.

This rearrangement joins TRBV5-1 to TRBJ1-6, with a weak D call TRBD1 (5 bases). The CDR3 runs 15 residues. Germline CDR1 and CDR2: SGHRS and YFSETQ. Trimming stripped 7 bases from V and 11 bases from J, with 22 bases between. In nucleotides, the CDR3 is TGCGCCAGCCATACGGGACTCCTGATTGGGGCACCCCTCCACTTT. This codes for CASHTGLLIGAPLHF.

V usage is TRBV7-9 and J usage is TRBJ1-1; D possibly corresponds to TRBD1 (5 bases). The CDR3 has 13 amino acids. Trimming shortened V by 1 base and J by 9 bases, and 12 bases separated the two germline ends. The germline CDR1 and CDR2 sequences are SEHNR and FQNEAQ (reference sequence). For the CDR3, the DNA is TGTGCCAGCAGCTTAGAAGGAGACAGAAAAGCTTTCTTT. It codes for CASSLEGDRKAFF.

The J gene is TRBJ2-1, the V gene TRBV12-3 or TRBV12-4; 8 bases are shared with TRBD1. V trimming: 4 bases; J trimming: 6 bases; junction bases outside the gene matches: 2. This CDR3 has 13 amino acids. As DNA, the CDR3 is TGTGCCAGCAGTTATGACAGGGGCAATGAGCAGTTCTTC. Protein product: CASSYDRGNEQFF.

The rearrangement uses TRBV27 and TRBJ1-5, with TRBD1 identical over 9 bases. Germline V lookup: CDR1 MNHEY, CDR2 SMNVEV (reference sequence). Trimming cost V 5 bases and J 2 bases; bases outside gene matches: 10. This CDR3 has 17 residues. CDR3 in DNA: TGTGCCAGCAGTATCCGGGACAGGGTGAGGGGCAATCAGCCCCAGCATTTT. Translation gives CASSIRDRVRGNQPQHF.

The chain uses TRBV20-1 and TRBJ1-4; D is unresolved. This CDR3 comprises 11 residues. Germline CDR1 is DFQATT and CDR2 is SNEGSKA (reference sequence). Deletions cut 1 base from V and 7 bases from J, with 4 bases between. CDR3 sequence reads: CSARVGEKLFF. In DNA form, the CDR3 reads TGCAGTGCTAGAGTCGGTGAAAAACTGTTTTTT.

This clone was recorded only once. J is TRBJ1-4 and V is TRBV7-8; no clear D gene. This CDR3 contains 16 residues. Trimming removed 5 bases at V and 4 bases at J, with 17 bases between. Germline V CDR1 and CDR2: SGHVS, FQNEAQ. This CDR3 is CASSPLRAVFNEKLFF. For the CDR3, the DNA is TGTGCCAGCAGCCCCCTGCGGGCGGTATTTAATGAAAAACTGTTTTTT.

The CDR3 spells CASSIVRGGSNEQFF. CDR3 DNA: TGTGCCAGTAGTATAGTGCGGGGGGGCTCCAATGAGCAGTTCTTC. The rearrangement uses TRBV19 and TRBJ2-1; 9 nucleotides agree with TRBD2. The ends lost 1 base at V and 6 bases at J; junction bases unmatched: 4. Germline CDR1 is LNHDA and CDR2 is SQIVND (reference sequence). This CDR3 is 15 amino acids long.

This chain links TRBV2 with TRBJ1-5; 8 bases line up with TRBD1. Looked up from germline, CDR1 is SNHLY and CDR2 is FYNNEI. V lost 4 bases to trimming and J lost 6 bases; unmatched junction nucleotides: 2. The CDR3 contains 13 residues. For the CDR3, the DNA is TGTGCCAGCAGTGGGACAGGGTCTCAGCCCCAGCATTTT. Protein sequence: CASSGTGSQPQHF.

V is TRBV7-2 and J is TRBJ2-2, with D tentatively TRBD2 (5 bases). The CDR3 loop spans 14 amino acids. V shed 5 bases and J shed 7 bases, with 14 bases lying between them. From germline, CDR1 is SGHTA and CDR2 FQGNSA. The CDR3, as DNA: TGTGCCAGCAGCATAACGGGGATAATCGGGGAGCTGTTTTTT. Residues: CASSITGIIGELFF.

J is TRBJ1-1 and V is TRBV6-1; maybe TRBD1 (5 bases). Per germline, CDR1 MNHNS and CDR2 SASEGT. V lost 4 bases and J lost 0, with 21 bases in between. The CDR3 loop spans 18 amino acids. CDR3 sequence reads: CASSGGGSGTFLNTEAFF. The CDR3 nucleotides read TGTGCCAGCAGTGGCGGGGGATCCGGGACTTTCCTGAACACTGAAGCTTTCTTT.

V is TRBV21-1 and J is TRBJ1-5; TRBD1 was called by the table and not checked on the DNA. TRBV21-1 is a pseudogene. CDR3 size: 19 residues. The DNA of the CDR3 is TGTGCCAGCAGCAAAGGAAAGGGAGACAGGGGGGATAGCAATCAGCCCCAGCATTTT. This gives the protein CASSKGKGDRGDSNQPQHF.

This chain uses TRBV5-1 with TRBJ1-2; tentatively, D is TRBD1 (5 bases). V was clipped by 0 bases and J by 6 bases, with 9 bases between them. The CDR3 extends over 13 amino acids. Germline-derived CDR1 and CDR2 are SGHRS and YFSETQ. CDR3 residues: CASSLGQGNGYTF. DNA for the CDR3: TGCGCCAGCAGCTTGGGGCAGGGAAATGGCTACACCTTC.

This clone appeared once. The chain recombines TRBV30 with TRBJ2-5; 11 positions match TRBD2. CDR3 length: 17 residues. V shed 5 bases and J 1 base; nucleotides not matched to a gene: 12. CDR1 and CDR2 from the germline V gene are GTSNPN and SVGIG (reference sequence). In nucleotides, the CDR3 is TGTGCCTGGGGCCGAGTAGGCCTAGCGGGGGGCCAAGAGACCCAGTACTTC. Its protein product is CAWGRVGLAGGQETQYF.

The gene calls are TRBV6-5 and TRBJ2-7, with a weak D call TRBD2 (6 bases). The CDR3 length is 11 residues. Looked up from germline, CDR1 is MNHEY and CDR2 is SVGAGI. V gave up 5 bases and J gave up 9 bases, with 11 bases separating them. The CDR3 bases are TGTGCCAGCAGTCCTGGGGAGGTGCAGTACTTC. This gives the protein CASSPGEVQYF.

The J gene is TRBJ2-3, the V gene TRBV30; TRBD2 aligns across 9 bases. With V trimmed by 2 bases and J by 3 bases, 3 bases remained unmatched. The length of the CDR3 is 14 residues. CDR1 and CDR2 from the germline V gene are GTSNPN and SVGIG (reference sequence). CDR3 in amino acids: CAWSRSGGTDTQYF. Here the CDR3 DNA reads TGTGCCTGGAGTAGGAGCGGGGGGACAGATACGCAGTATTTT.

V is TRBV18 and J is TRBJ1-2; tentatively, D is TRBD1 (5 bases). This CDR3 is built from 16 residues. Trimming pared 0 bases from V and 3 bases from J, leaving 14 bases between. CDR1 is KGHSH and CDR2 is LQKENI in the germline V gene. CDR3 nucleotides: TGTGCCAGCTCACCACCGGGACTCCATCAATACTATGGCTACACCTTC. As protein: CASSPPGLHQYYGYTF. The whole variable domain, filled in from reference TRBV18 and TRBJ1-2, reads NAGVMQNPRHLVRRRGQEARLRCSPMKGHSHVYWYRQLPEEGLKFMVYLQKENIIDESGMPKERFSAEFPKEGPSILRIQQVVRGDSAAYFCASSPPGLHQYYGYTFGSGTRLTVV.

The chain has TRBV30 and TRBJ2-7; the match to TRBD1 covers 7 bases. This CDR3 spans 13 amino acids. J gave up 1 base and V 3 bases, and 3 bases lay outside the gene matches. Germline CDR1 GTSNPN, CDR2 SVGIG (reference sequence). The CDR3 region has the DNA TGTGCCTGGAGCACAGGGGTTTCCTACGAGCAGTACTTC. This encodes CAWSTGVSYEQYF.

The chain is built from TRBV25-1 and TRBJ1-2, with D uncertain. The CDR3 is made up of 12 amino acids. CDR1 is MGHDK, CDR2 SYGVNS, per germline. The germline V and J ends were trimmed by 2 bases and 8 bases, with 9 bases remaining between them. The chain's CDR3 is CASSETVRGYTF. The CDR3 nucleotides read TGTGCCAGCAGTGAAACGGTTCGGGGCTACACCTTC.

This clone came up once. The chain uses TRBV5-6 and TRBJ2-3; 8 bases map to TRBD2. Germline CDR1 and CDR2: SGHDT and YYEEEE. This CDR3 comprises 16 residues. With V trimmed by 0 bases and J by 0 bases, 3 bases remained unmatched. The CDR3, as DNA: TGTGCCAGCAGCTTGGTCAGCGGGGGAAGCACAGATACGCAGTATTTT. This codes for CASSLVSGGSTDTQYF.